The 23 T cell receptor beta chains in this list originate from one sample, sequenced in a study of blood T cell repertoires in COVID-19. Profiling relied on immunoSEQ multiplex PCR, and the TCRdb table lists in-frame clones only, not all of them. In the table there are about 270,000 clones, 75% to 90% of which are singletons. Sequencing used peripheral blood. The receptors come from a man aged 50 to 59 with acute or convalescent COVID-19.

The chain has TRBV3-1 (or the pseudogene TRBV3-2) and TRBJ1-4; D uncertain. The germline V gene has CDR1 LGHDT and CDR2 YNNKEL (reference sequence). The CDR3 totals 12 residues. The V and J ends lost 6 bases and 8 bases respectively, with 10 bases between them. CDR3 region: CASSFRWEKLFF. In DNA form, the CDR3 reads TGTGCCAGCAGTTTCCGGTGGGAAAAACTGTTTTTT.

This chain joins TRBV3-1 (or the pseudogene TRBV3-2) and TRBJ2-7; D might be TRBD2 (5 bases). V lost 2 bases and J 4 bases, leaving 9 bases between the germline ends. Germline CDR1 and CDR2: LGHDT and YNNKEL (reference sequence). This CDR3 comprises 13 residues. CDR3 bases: TGTGCCAGCAGCCAAAGCCGGGATTACGAGCAGTACTTC. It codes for CASSQSRDYEQYF.

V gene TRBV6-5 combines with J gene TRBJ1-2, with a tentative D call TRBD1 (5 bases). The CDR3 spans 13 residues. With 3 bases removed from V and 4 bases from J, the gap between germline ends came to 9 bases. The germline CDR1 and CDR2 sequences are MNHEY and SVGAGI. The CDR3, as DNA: TGTGCCAGCAGTTATACCGACAGCTATGGCTACACCTTC. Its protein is CASSYTDSYGYTF.

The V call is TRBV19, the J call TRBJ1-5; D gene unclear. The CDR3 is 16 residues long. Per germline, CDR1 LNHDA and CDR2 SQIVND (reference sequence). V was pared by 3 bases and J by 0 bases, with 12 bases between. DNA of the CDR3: TGTGCCAGTAGTATCCCACAGATATATAGCAATCAGCCCCAGCATTTT. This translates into CASSIPQIYSNQPQHF.

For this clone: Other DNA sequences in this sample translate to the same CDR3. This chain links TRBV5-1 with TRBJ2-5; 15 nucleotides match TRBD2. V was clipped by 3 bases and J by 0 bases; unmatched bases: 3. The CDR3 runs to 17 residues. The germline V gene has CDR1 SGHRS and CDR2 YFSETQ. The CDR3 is CASSSGTSGGNQETQYF. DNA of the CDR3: TGCGCCAGCAGCTCCGGGACTAGCGGGGGGAACCAAGAGACCCAGTACTTC.

In DNA form, the CDR3 reads TGTGCCAGCAGGGACACAGGGGGCGCGAGTGGCTACACCTTC. Its protein product is CASRDTGGASGYTF. This chain links TRBV27 with TRBJ1-2; the match to TRBD1 covers 9 bases. This CDR3 is 14 amino acids long. Germline CDR1 is MNHEY and CDR2 is SMNVEV (reference sequence). With 6 bases clipped from V and 7 bases from J, the junction kept 9 bases outside the gene matches.

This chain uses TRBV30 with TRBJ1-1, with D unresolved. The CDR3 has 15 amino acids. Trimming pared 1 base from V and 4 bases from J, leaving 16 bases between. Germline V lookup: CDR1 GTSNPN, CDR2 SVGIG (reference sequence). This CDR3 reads CAWSDDPGTTTEAFF. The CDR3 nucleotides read TGTGCCTGGAGTGATGATCCGGGTACGACCACTGAAGCTTTCTTT.

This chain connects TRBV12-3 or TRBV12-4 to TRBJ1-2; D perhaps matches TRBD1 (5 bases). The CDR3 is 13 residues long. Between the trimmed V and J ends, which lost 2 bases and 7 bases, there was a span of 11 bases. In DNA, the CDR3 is TGTGCCAGCAGTTTATGGCAGGGTAGTGGCTACACCTTC. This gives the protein CASSLWQGSGYTF.

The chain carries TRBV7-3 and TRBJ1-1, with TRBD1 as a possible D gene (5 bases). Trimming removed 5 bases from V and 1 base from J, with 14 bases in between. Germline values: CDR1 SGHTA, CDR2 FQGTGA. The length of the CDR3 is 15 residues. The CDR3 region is CASSLLRAPNTEAFF. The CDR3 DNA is TGTGCCAGCAGCCTACTCAGGGCACCGAACACTGAAGCTTTCTTT. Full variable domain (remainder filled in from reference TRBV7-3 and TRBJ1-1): GAGVSQTPSNKVTEKGKYVELRCDPISGHTALYWYRQSLGQGPEFLIYFQGTGAADDSGLPNDRFFAVRPEGSVSTLKIQRTERGDSAVYLCASSLLRAPNTEAFFGQGTRLTVV.

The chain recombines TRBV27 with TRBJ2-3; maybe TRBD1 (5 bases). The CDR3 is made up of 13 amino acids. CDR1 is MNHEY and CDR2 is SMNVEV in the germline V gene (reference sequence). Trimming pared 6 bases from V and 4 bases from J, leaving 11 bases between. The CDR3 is CASSRQGPDTQYF. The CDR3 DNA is TGTGCCAGCAGCCGTCAGGGCCCAGATACGCAGTATTTT.

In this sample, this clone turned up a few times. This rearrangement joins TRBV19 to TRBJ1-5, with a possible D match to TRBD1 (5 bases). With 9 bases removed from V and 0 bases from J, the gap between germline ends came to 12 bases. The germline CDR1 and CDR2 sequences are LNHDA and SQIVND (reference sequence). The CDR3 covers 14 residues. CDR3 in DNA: TGTGCCAGCCGGGACTTGTATAGCAATCAGCCCCAGCATTTT. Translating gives CASRDLYSNQPQHF.

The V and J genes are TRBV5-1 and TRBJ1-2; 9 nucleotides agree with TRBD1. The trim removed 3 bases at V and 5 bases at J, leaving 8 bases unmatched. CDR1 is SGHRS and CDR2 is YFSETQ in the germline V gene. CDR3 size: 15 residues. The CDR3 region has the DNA TGCGCCAGCAGCTCCGACTCGGGACAGGGATATGGCTACACCTTC. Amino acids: CASSSDSGQGYGYTF.

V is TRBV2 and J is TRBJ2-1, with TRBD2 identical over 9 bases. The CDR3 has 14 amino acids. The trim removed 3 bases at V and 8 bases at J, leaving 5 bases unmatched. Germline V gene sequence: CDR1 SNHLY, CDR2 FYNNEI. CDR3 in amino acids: CASSDSLAGYEQFF. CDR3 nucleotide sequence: TGTGCCAGCAGTGACAGCCTAGCGGGGTATGAGCAGTTCTTC.

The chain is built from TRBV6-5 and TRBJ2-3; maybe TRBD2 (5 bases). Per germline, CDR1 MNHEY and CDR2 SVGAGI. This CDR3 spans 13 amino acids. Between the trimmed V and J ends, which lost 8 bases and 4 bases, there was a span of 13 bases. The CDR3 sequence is CASPSGSPDTQYF. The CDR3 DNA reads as TGTGCCAGCCCCTCGGGGAGTCCAGATACGCAGTATTTT.

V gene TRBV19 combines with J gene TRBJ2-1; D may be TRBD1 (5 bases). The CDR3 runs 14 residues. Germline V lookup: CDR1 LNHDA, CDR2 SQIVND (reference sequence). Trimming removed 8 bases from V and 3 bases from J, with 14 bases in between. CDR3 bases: TGTGCCAGTTCAGGGTTTTCGGTCTACAATGAGCAGTTCTTC. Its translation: CASSGFSVYNEQFF.

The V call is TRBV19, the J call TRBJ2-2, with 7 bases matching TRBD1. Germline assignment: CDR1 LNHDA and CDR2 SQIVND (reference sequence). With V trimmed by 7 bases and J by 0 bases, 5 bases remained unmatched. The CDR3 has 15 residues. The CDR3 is CASKTGQTNTGELFF. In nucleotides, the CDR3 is TGTGCCAGTAAAACGGGACAGACGAACACCGGGGAGCTGTTTTTT.

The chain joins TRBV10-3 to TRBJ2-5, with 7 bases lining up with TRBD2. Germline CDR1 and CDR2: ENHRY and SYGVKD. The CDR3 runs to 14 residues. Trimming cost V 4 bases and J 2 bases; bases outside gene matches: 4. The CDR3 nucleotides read TGTGCCATCAGTGGGGGCGGGGGACAAGAGACCCAGTACTTC. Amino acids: CAISGGGGQETQYF.

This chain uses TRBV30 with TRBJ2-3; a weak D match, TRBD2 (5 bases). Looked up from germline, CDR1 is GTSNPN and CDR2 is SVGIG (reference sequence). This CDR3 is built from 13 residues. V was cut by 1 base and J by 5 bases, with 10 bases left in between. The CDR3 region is CAWSGLARDTQYF. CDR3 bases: TGTGCCTGGAGTGGGCTAGCCCGAGATACGCAGTATTTT.

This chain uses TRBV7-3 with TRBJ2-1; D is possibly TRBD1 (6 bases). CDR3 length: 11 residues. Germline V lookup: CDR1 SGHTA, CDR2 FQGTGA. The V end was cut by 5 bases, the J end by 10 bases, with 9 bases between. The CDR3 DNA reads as TGTGCCAGCAGCCAACAGGGCGAGCAGTTCTTC. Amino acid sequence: CASSQQGEQFF.

CDR3 nucleotide sequence: TGTGCCAGCAGCCCGACAGGGCTTTATGGCTACACCTTC. Translated, it gives CASSPTGLYGYTF. V usage is TRBV9 and J usage is TRBJ1-2, with TRBD1 matching 7 bases. Germline values: CDR1 SGDLS, CDR2 YYNGEE. This CDR3 is 13 amino acids long. The V gene end was trimmed by 4 bases and the J gene end by 5 bases; junction bases not matched to a gene: 5.

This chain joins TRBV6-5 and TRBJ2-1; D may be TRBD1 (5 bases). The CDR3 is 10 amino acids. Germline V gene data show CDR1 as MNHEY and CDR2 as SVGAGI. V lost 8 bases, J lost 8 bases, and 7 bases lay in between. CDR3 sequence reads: CASGRDEQFF. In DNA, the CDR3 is TGTGCCAGCGGCAGGGATGAGCAGTTCTTC.

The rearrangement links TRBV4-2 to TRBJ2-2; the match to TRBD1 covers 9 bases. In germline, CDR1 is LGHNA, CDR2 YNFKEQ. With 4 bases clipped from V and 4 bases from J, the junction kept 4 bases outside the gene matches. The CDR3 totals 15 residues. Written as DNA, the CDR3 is TGTGCCAGCAGCCCGGGACAGGGTTTCACCGGGGAGCTGTTTTTT. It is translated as CASSPGQGFTGELFF.

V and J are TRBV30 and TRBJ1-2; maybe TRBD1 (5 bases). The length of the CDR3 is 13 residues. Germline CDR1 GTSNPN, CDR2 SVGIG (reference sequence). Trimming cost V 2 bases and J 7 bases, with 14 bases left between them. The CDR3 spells CAWSQGGNRGYTF. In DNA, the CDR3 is TGTGCCTGGAGTCAGGGAGGGAACCGTGGCTACACCTTC.